This TCR beta chain was obtained from a study of early T cells in non-severe SARS-CoV-2 infection. Study background: Sequencing was performed on bulk RNA from unsorted whole blood, leaving chains unpaired. Study results and caveats: Sequences matched to VDJdb favored anti-spike CD8 responses, while private and CD4 specificities were missed.

Trimming removed 8 bases at V and 7 bases at J, with 12 bases between. CDR1 is MDHEN, CDR2 SYDVKM, per germline. This CDR3 contains 12 residues. By proportion, this clonotype is medium-sized. Its matching antigen is unknown. The TCR library protocol attached unique molecular identifiers to the individual cDNA molecules. MiXCR, run by TCRdb on the 5' RACE reads, gives a single entry per CDR3 protein. The repertoire holds around 47,000 distinct CDR3 sequences, with 11% as singletons. The sequencing input was whole blood. The clonotype originates from an adult who was a healthcare worker with PCR-confirmed SARS-CoV-2 infection or an uninfected control (not recorded which). V gene TRBV28 combines with J gene TRBJ1-5; perhaps TRBD1 as D (6 bases). CDR3 loop: CASRTAAQPQHF. For the CDR3, the DNA is TGTGCCAGCCGGACAGCGGCCCAGCCCCAGCATTTT.